This T cell receptor (beta chain) was recovered during a study of T cells in Graves' hyperthyroidism and ophthalmopathy. Researchers amplified the TCR beta CDR3 regions from RNA transcripts. HTBI primers were used for first-round RT-PCR of the TCR CDR3. TCRdb re-analysed the multiplex PCR reads in MiXCR, keeping a single row per CDR3 protein. The sample lists 600,000 to 900,000 distinct CDR3 sequences; over 15% were seen once. The study left out patients who had uncontrolled infection, other autoimmune disease, pregnancy or lactation. Trimming removed 1 base at V and 6 bases at J, with 21 bases between. CDR3 length equals 17 residues. General observations from the study: Among thyroid clonotypes expanded above 0.001, most also appeared in blood.

This clonotype has a count of ten or more. Its specificity is unknown. Sequenced input: blood. The source of this sequence is a young man with Graves' hyperthyroidism. The chain couples TRBV12-3 or TRBV12-4 to TRBJ1-1; no clear D. CDR3 region: CASSLGTYLHPLPEAFF. The DNA for the CDR3 is TGTGCCAGCAGTTTAGGGACGTACTTACATCCCCTTCCTGAAGCTTTCTTT.